This TCR beta chain was retrieved from a study of blood T cell repertoires in COVID-19. In the original workflow: Scientists estimated how many nucleated cells there were by amplifying reference gene primers. The protocol was immunoSEQ multiplex PCR, while the TCRdb copy is restricted to in-frame clones and leaves out a portion. The DNA gave D and trimming, while V, J and clone size come from that table. The sample yields roughly 150,000 clones, about nine tenths seen once. CDR3 length equals 13 residues. With 10 bases removed from V and 5 bases from J, the gap between germline ends came to 15 bases. The germline V gene encodes CDR1 LNHDA and CDR2 SQIVND (reference sequence). This clone has just one count.

The chain carries TRBV19 and TRBJ1-5; D gene unclear. This sequence originates from an elderly man with acute or convalescent COVID-19. What was sequenced was peripheral blood. CDR3 amino acids: CATARRPDQPQHF. Written as DNA, the CDR3 is TGTGCCACGGCACGGCGGCCGGATCAGCCCCAGCATTTT.